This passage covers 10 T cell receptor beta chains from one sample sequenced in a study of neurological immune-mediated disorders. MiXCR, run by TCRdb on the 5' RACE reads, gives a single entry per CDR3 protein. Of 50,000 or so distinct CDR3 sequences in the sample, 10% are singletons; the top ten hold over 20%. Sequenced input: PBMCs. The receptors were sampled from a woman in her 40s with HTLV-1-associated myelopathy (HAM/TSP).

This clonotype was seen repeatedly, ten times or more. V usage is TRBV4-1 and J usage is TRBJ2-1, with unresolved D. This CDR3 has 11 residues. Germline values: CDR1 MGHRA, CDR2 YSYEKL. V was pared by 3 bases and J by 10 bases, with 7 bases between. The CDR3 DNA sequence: TGCGCCAGCAGCCAGCTTGGGGAGCAGTTCTTC. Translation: CASSQLGEQFF.

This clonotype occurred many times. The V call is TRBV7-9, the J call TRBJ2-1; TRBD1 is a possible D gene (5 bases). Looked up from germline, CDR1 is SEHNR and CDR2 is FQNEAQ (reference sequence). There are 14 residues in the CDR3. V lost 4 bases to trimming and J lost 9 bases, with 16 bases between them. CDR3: CASSYDWGQAEQFF. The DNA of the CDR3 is TGTGCCAGCAGCTACGACTGGGGCCAGGCTGAGCAGTTCTTC.

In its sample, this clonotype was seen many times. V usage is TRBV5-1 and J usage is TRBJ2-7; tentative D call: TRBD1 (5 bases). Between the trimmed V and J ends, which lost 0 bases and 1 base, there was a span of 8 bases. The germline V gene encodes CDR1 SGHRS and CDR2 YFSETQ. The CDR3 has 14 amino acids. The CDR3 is CASSLGGASYEQYF. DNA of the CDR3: TGCGCCAGCAGCTTGGGGGGCGCTTCCTACGAGCAGTACTTC.

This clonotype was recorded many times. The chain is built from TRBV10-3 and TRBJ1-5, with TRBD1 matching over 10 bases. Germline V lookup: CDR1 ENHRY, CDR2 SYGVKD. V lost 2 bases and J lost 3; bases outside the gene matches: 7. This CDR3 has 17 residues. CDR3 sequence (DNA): TGTGCCATCAGTGAGGGAGTTGGGACAGGGGACAATCAGCCCCAGCATTTT. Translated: CAISEGVGTGDNQPQHF.

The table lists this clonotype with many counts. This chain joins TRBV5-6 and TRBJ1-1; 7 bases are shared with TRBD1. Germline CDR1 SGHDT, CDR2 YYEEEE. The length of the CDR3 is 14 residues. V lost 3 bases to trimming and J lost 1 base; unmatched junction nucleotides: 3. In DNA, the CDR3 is TGTGCCAGCAGCTACGACAGGGAGAACACTGAAGCTTTCTTT. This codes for CASSYDRENTEAFF.

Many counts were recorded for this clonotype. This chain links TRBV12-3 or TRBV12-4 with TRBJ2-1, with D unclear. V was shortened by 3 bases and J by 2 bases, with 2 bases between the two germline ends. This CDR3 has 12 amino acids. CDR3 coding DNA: TGTGCCAGCAGTTTCCCCTACAATGAGCAGTTCTTC. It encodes CASSFPYNEQFF.

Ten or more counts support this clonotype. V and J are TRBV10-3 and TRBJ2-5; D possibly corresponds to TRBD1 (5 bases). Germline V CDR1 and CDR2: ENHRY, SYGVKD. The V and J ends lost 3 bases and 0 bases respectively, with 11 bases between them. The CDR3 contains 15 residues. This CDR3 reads CAISESAGNQETQYF. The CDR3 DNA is TGTGCCATCAGTGAATCGGCAGGGAACCAAGAGACCCAGTACTTC.

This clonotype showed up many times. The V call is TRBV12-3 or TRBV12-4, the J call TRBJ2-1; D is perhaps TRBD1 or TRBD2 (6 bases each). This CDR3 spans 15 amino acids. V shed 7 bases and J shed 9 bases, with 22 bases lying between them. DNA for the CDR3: TGTGCCAGCATCCGTACACAGGGAGGAATAGGTGAGCAGTTCTTC. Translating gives CASIRTQGGIGEQFF.

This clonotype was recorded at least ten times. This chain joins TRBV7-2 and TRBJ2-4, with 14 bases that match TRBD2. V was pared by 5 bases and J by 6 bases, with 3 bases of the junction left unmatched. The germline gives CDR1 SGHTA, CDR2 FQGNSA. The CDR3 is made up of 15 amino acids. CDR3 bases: TGTGCCAGCAGCACAGGACTAGCGGGGGGAAACATTCAGTACTTC. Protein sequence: CASSTGLAGGNIQYF.

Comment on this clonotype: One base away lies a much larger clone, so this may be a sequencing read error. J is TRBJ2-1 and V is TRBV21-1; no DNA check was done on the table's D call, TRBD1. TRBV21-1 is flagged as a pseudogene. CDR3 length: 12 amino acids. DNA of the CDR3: TGTGCCAGCAGCAAATTCCGGGTGAAGCGGTTCTTC. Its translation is CASSKFRVKRFF.